These 13 T cell receptor beta chains were all obtained from the same sample, sequenced in a study of T-cell reconstitution after alpha-beta-depleted transplantation in children. It was with unique molecular identifiers that the TCRbeta library was prepared. TCRdb redid the calling of the PCR reads with MiXCR, one entry per CDR3 protein. In the table there are about 980,000 distinct CDR3 sequences, roughly 31% of which are singletons. The sample was PBMCs, mostly from graft donor cells, taken 360 days after TCRalphabeta/CD19-depleted stem cell transplant. Receptor source: a boy under two years old who had a stem cell transplant for SCID, so the T cells may come from the graft donor.

The table lists this clonotype with a few counts. The V and J genes are TRBV9 and TRBJ2-5; perhaps D is TRBD1 or TRBD2 (5 bases each). The CDR3 contains 16 residues. Looked up from germline, CDR1 is SGDLS and CDR2 is YYNGEE. The V and J ends lost 4 bases and 4 bases respectively, with 20 bases between them. The CDR3, as DNA: TGTGCCAGCAGCATGGGGACCCGCATTTGGGCAGAGACCCAGTACTTC. Residues: CASSMGTRIWAETQYF.

This clonotype came up a few times. J is TRBJ2-7 and V is TRBV4-1; the D is unclear. Trimming removed 5 bases at V and 0 bases at J, with 8 bases between. CDR3 length: 13 amino acids. Germline V gene sequence: CDR1 MGHRA, CDR2 YSYEKL. The CDR3 DNA reads TGCGCCAGCAGCACCGACACCTCCTACGAGCAGTACTTC. Translated, it gives CASSTDTSYEQYF.

The chain has TRBV18 and TRBJ1-1; tentative D call: TRBD1 (5 bases). The CDR3 loop spans 17 amino acids. CDR1 and CDR2 (germline): KGHSH, LQKENI. Trimming removed 0 bases at V and 3 bases at J, with 17 bases between. CDR3 nucleotides: TGTGCCAGCTCACCACCTTTTCCCGGGGCGGTCGACACTGAAGCTTTCTTT. Its protein is CASSPPFPGAVDTEAFF. Full variable domain (rest looked up from reference TRBV18 and TRBJ1-1): NAGVMQNPRHLVRRRGQEARLRCSPMKGHSHVYWYRQLPEEGLKFMVYLQKENIIDESGMPKERFSAEFPKEGPSILRIQQVVRGDSAAYFCASSPPFPGAVDTEAFFGQGTRLTVV.

This sequence joins TRBV5-1 and TRBJ1-1, with unresolved D. V lost 3 bases to trimming and J lost 3 bases, with 15 bases between them. This CDR3 comprises 15 residues. CDR1 and CDR2 from the germline V gene are SGHRS and YFSETQ. This chain's CDR3 is CASSWLQLGDTEAFF. The DNA of the CDR3 is TGCGCCAGCAGCTGGCTACAACTCGGGGACACTGAAGCTTTCTTT.

This clonotype was found a few times. V usage is TRBV29-1 and J usage is TRBJ1-5; the D is unclear. The CDR3 totals 13 residues. Germline values: CDR1 SQVTM, CDR2 ANQGSEA. The V end lost 4 bases, the J end lost 2 bases, and 9 bases lay between the germline ends. The CDR3 here is CSVGGQGNQPQHF. The CDR3 nucleotides read TGCAGCGTTGGTGGGCAGGGCAATCAGCCCCAGCATTTT.

This chain uses TRBV12-3 or TRBV12-4 with TRBJ2-3; tentatively, D is TRBD2 (5 bases). CDR3 length equals 17 residues. V lost 4 bases to trimming and J lost 1 base, with 18 bases between them. CDR3 loop: CASSSNSRGPGTDTQYF. The CDR3 DNA reads TGTGCCAGCAGTTCCAACTCGCGCGGGCCTGGCACAGATACGCAGTATTTT.

The chain is built from TRBV6-5 and TRBJ1-5; D is ambiguous. Germline assignment: CDR1 MNHEY and CDR2 SVGAGI. With 0 bases removed from V and 0 bases from J, the gap between germline ends came to 6 bases. This CDR3 has 15 amino acids. CDR3 DNA: TGTGCCAGCAGTTACTCCGACGGTAGCAATCAGCCCCAGCATTTT. Protein: CASSYSDGSNQPQHF.

This clonotype has more than one count but fewer than ten. The rearrangement joins TRBV11-2 to TRBJ2-7; D is ambiguous. Germline CDR1 is SGHAT and CDR2 is FQNNGV. Deletions cut 1 base from V and 2 bases from J, with 12 bases between. There are 15 residues in the CDR3. This chain's CDR3 is CASSLVADIAYEQYF. The CDR3 DNA reads TGTGCCAGCAGCTTAGTGGCCGACATTGCCTACGAGCAGTACTTC.

This clonotype occurred a few times. This sequence joins TRBV12-3 or TRBV12-4 and TRBJ2-2; a weak D match, TRBD2 (6 bases). Trimming took 6 bases from V and 1 from J, leaving 12 bases between them. The CDR3 runs 15 residues. This CDR3 reads CASRLGLLNTGELFF. CDR3 sequence (DNA): TGTGCCAGCAGACTGGGACTCTTGAACACCGGGGAGCTGTTTTTT.

The V and J genes are TRBV10-3 and TRBJ2-7; D is possibly TRBD2 (5 bases). Trimming took 6 bases from V and 5 from J, leaving 11 bases between them. There are 12 residues in the CDR3. Germline-derived CDR1 and CDR2 are ENHRY and SYGVKD. CDR3 coding DNA: TGTGCCATCAGAAAGGAGGCGGACGAGCAGTACTTC. This sequence encodes CAIRKEADEQYF.

This clonotype was counted a few times. The V call is TRBV12-3 or TRBV12-4, the J call TRBJ2-1; D uncertain. This CDR3 has 16 amino acids. Between the trimmed V and J ends, which lost 7 bases and 6 bases, there was a span of 22 bases. The CDR3 DNA sequence: TGTGCCAGCAAGGCCGCCCTGTCACGGGTAGGCAATGAGCAGTTCTTC. Translating gives CASKAALSRVGNEQFF.

The chain uses TRBV12-3 or TRBV12-4 and TRBJ1-2; weak D call: TRBD1 (6 bases). Trimming removed 5 bases from V and 4 bases from J, with 20 bases in between. This CDR3 comprises 16 residues. CDR3 amino acids: CASSLTPTGLAYGYTF. For the CDR3, the DNA is TGTGCCAGCAGTCTAACCCCCACAGGGCTGGCCTATGGCTACACCTTC.

This sequence joins TRBV3-1 and TRBJ2-1; possibly TRBD1 or TRBD2 for D (5 bases each). Trimming pared 1 base from V and 9 bases from J, leaving 19 bases between. CDR1 is LGHDT, CDR2 YNNKEL, per germline (reference sequence). The CDR3 is made up of 16 amino acids. In DNA, the CDR3 is TGTGCCAGCAGCCAAGGGGGGACCGTTCAAGGCCGTGAGCAGTTCTTC. Encoded protein: CASSQGGTVQGREQFF.